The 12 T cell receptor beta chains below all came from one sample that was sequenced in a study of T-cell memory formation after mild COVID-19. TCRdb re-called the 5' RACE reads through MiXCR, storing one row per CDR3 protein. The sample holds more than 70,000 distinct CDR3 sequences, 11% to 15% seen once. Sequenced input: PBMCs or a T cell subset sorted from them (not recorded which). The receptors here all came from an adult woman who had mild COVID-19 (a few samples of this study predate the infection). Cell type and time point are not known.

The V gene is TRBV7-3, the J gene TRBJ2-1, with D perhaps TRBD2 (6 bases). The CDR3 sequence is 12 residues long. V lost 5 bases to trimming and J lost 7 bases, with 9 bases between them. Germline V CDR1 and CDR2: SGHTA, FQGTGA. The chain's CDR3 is CASSIGGNEQFF. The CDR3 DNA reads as TGTGCCAGCAGCATTGGGGGGAATGAGCAGTTCTTC.

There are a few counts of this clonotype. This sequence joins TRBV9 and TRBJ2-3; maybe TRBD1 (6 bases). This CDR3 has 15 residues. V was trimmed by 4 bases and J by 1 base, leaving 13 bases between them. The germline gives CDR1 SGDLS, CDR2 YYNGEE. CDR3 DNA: TGTGCCAGCAGCTCCCCGGGACACCGCACAGATACGCAGTATTTT. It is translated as CASSSPGHRTDTQYF.

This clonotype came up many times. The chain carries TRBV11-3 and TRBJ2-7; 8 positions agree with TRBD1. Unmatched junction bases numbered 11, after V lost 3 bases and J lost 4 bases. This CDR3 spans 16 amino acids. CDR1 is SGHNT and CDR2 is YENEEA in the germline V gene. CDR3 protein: CASSFASGTGEYEQYF. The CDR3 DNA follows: TGTGCCAGCAGCTTCGCTTCCGGGACAGGCGAATACGAGCAGTACTTC.

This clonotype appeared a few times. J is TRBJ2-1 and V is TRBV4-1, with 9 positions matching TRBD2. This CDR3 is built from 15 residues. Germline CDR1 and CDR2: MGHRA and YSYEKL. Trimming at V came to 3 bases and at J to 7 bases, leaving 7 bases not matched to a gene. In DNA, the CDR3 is TGCGCCAGCAGCCAGAGACTAGCGGTAGAGAATGAGCAGTTCTTC. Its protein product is CASSQRLAVENEQFF.

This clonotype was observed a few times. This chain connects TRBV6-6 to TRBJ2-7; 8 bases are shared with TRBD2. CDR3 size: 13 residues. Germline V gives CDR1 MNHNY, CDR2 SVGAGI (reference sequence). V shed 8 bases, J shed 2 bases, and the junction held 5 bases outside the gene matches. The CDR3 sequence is CASGAGETYEQYF. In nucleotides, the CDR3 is TGTGCCAGCGGAGCGGGGGAGACCTACGAGCAGTACTTC.

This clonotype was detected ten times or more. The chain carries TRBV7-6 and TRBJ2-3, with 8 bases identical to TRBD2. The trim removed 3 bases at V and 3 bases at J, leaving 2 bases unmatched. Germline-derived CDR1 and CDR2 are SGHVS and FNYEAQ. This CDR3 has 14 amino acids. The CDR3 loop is CASSFGGGTDTQYF. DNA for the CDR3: TGTGCCAGCAGCTTCGGCGGGGGGACAGATACGCAGTATTTT. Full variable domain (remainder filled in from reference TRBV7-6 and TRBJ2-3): GAGVSQSPRYKVTKRGQDVALRCDPISGHVSLYWYRQALGQGPEFLTYFNYEAQQDKSGLPNDRFSAERPEGSISTLTIQRTEQRDSAMYRCASSFGGGTDTQYFGPGTRLTVL.

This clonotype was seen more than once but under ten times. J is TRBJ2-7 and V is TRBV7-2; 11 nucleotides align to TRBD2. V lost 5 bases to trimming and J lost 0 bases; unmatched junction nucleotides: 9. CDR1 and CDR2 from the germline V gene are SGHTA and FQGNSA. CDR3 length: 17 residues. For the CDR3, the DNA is TGTGCCAGCAGCCCAGCACCGGGACTAGCGGACTCCTACGAGCAGTACTTC. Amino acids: CASSPAPGLADSYEQYF. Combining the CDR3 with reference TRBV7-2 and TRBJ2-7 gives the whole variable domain GAGVSQSPSNKVTEKGKDVELRCDPISGHTALYWYRQSLGQGLEFLIYFQGNSAPDKSGLPSDRFSAERTGGSVSTLTIQRTQQEDSAVYLCASSPAPGLADSYEQYFGPGTRLTVT.

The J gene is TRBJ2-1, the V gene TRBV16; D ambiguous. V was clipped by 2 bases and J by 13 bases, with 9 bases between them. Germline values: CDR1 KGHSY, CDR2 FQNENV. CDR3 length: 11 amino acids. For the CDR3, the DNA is TGTGCCAGCAGCCAAACCGGGCCCCAGTTCTTC. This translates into CASSQTGPQFF. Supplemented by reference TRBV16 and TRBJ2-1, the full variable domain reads GEEVAQTPKHLVRGEGQKAKLYCAPIKGHSYVFWYQQVLKNEFKFLISFQNENVFDETGMPKERFSAKCLPNSPCSLEIQATKLEDSAVYFCASSQTGPQFFGPGTRLTVL.

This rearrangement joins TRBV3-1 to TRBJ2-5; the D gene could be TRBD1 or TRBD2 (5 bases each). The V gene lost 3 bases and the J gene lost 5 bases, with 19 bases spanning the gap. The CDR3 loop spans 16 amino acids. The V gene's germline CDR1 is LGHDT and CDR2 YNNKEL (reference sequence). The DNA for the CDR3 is TGTGCCAGCAGCCAGAGGGACGGGTACAACGGGGAGACCCAGTACTTC. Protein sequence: CASSQRDGYNGETQYF.

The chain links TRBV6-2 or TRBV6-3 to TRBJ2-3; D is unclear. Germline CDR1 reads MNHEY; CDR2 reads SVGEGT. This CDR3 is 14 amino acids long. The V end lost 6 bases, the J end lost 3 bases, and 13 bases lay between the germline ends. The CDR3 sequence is CASSSAIGTDTQYF. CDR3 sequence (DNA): TGTGCCAGCAGCTCAGCTATTGGGACAGATACGCAGTATTTT.

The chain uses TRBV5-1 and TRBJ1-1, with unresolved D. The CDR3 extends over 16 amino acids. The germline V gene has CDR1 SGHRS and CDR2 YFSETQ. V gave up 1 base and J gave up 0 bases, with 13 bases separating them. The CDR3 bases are TGCGCCAGCAGCTTGATCCCCGGACCTATGAACACTGAAGCTTTCTTT. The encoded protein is CASSLIPGPMNTEAFF. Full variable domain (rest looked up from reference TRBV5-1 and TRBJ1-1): KAGVTQTPRYLIKTRGQQVTLSCSPISGHRSVSWYQQTPGQGLQFLFEYFSETQRNKGNFPGRFSGRQFSNSRSEMNVSTLELGDSALYLCASSLIPGPMNTEAFFGQGTRLTVV.

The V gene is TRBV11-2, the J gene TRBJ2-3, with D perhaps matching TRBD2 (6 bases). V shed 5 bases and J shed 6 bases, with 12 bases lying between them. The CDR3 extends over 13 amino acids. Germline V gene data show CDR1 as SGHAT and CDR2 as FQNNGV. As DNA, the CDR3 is TGTGCCAGCAGCCTTACTAGCTATGATACGCAGTATTTT. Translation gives CASSLTSYDTQYF.